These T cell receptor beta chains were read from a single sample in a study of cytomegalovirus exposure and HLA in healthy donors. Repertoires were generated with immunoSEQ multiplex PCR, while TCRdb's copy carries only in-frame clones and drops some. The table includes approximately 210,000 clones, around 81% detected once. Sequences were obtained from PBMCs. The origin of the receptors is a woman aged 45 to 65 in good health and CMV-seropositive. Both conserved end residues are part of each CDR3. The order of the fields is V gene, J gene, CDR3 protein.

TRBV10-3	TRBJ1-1	CAISESQVLNTEAFF
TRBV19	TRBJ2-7	CASSKFGQTYEQYF
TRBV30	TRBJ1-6	CASDRALGSPLHF
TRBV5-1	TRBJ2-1	CASKGGTGTYNEQFF
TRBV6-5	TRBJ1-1	CASSYGTGMNTEAFF
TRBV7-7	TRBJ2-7	CASSFGSGVSYEQYF
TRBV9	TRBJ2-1	CASSVGGVNGEQFF
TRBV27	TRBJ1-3	CASSMTGGRNTIYF
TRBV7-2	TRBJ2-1	CASSYRLAEQFF
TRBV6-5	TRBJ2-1	CASSYDFYNEQFF
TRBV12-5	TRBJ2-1	CASGLGQGGSDEQFF
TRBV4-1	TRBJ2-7	CASSLRLQGGHDSYEQYF
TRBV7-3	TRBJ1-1	CASSTTPKGALSVNTEAFF
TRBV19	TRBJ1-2	CASDDSNYGYTF
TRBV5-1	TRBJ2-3	CASSSLAADTQYF
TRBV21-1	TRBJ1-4	CASSKPFSISDRGFAEKLFF
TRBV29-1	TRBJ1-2	CSVEDPDGYTF
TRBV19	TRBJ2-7	CASSWAGKDYEQYF
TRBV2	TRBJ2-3	CASSEATGPSTDTQYF
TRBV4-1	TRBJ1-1	CASSQKGGPLTLNTEAFF
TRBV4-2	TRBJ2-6	CASSQARTGDGLGANVLTF
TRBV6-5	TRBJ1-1	CASSYNSRGAGEAFF
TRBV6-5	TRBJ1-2	CASRPTDNYGYTF
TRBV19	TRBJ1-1	CASSTWTGDTEAFF
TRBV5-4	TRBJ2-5	CASSAPKGETQYF
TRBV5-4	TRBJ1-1	CASTTGGNTEAFF
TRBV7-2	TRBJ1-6	CASSPNRNDNSPLHF
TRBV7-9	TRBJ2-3	CASSPWLAGVTDTQYF